This T cell receptor (beta chain) was found in a study of cytomegalovirus exposure and HLA in healthy donors (dated by TCRdb to the late 2010s). Looking at the study overall: An earlier analysis of approximately 640 of the donors reported 250 to 350 Gb of sequence data and around 120 million unique TCR beta sequences from 150 million to 200 million T cells. An early release that covered about 600 HLA-typed donors contained around 330 gigabases of sequencing data and tens of millions of unique TCR sequences. Among the approximately 420 genotyped donors, roughly 80% belonged to the genetic ancestry cluster associated with self-reported Caucasian donors. The study was designed to test whether signatures of past pathogen exposure could be identified by cataloging public T cell receptors. The study used immunosequencing to profile the T cell repertoires of approximately 650 subjects and linked those repertoires to cytomegalovirus serostatus. A separate validation cohort of 100 to 150 different subjects was used in addition to the roughly 620-subject first cohort. The study combined high-throughput TCR immunosequencing, statistical association of individual TCRs with disease status, and machine learning to predict cytomegalovirus infection status. A later analysis re-examined previously published TCR beta repertoires from about 670 donors and added high-resolution HLA genotyping to investigate patterns of TCR occurrence. In the later analysis, no new phenotypic data were used to find candidate immune exposures; instead, reliance was placed on TCR beta sequences and their occurrence across donors. An earlier analysis of roughly 580 of the donors used high-throughput TCR beta sequencing to judge whether each TCR beta V gene segment behaved as functional or pseudogenic. Donor age, sex, ethnicity and CMV serostatus were compiled together with the repertoire data. Genome-wide SNP genotypes for about 55% of the roughly 670 donors were used in a later genetic analysis, which treated that subset as a discovery cohort. Every repertoire in the discovery cohort had been generated on one and the same sequencing platform. HLA typing covered class I and class II loci at four-digit resolution. Typing coverage differed by locus: A, B, C, DRB1 and DQB1 were typed in roughly 620-640 donors, DQA1 in 522, DPA1 in approximately 610, and DPB1 in 472. Four to six DR-DQ haplotypes were handled as single units for association and clustering, since linkage in the cohort was strong. Among approximately 370 genotyped donors of the cohort, an average of approximately 200,000 unique TCR beta nucleotide sequences was sequenced per donor, of which roughly 17% were non-productive.

Study-wide conclusions, independent of this receptor: Most TCR sequences were seen in very few donors, while some public TCRs were found in many individuals. Several of the top co-occurrence clusters appeared to be linked to parvovirus B19, influenza, CMV and Epstein-Barr virus, according to a later analysis. Linkage disequilibrium might explain the correlated functional status among segregating V segments, but an unknown experimental factor could not be ruled out. Sequencing depth was assumed to be roughly uniform across donors in the presence/absence analyses, though that assumption may not hold. The only immune exposure information available for the cohort was CMV serostatus. Specific HLA alleles were associated with roughly 17,000 TCR beta sequences at a false discovery rate of 0.05 in a later analysis. A total of 164 TCR beta chains were listed by the study as associated with cytomegalovirus. A further reported finding was that TCR beta sequences accurately predicted the HLA-A and HLA-B alleles for most subjects in the first cohort. HLA typing was unavailable for some donors at each locus, so association tests used only the typed subset. This cohort had only TCR beta chains sequenced, and the lack of alpha or paired-chain data limited which features could be detected. V-gene and J-gene trimming of TCR beta chains was associated with a missense DCLRE1C variant in a later genetic analysis, and the association was replicated in an independent cohort. According to a later analysis, most CMV-associated TCR beta chains appeared to be HLA-restricted, and the HLA associations seemed to be driven largely by CMV exposure. In both the original and validation cohorts, the classifier was reported to diagnose cytomegalovirus status with high specificity and sensitivity. In vitro tests confirmed that three of the cytomegalovirus-associated TCR beta chains recognize cytomegalovirus antigens. Assigning TCR associations to individual alleles was difficult when HLA alleles, especially DR and DQ, strongly co-occurred. In a later analysis, HLA-associated TCR beta chains were found to be more clonally expanded and to have lower generation probabilities than equally common non-associated chains. In a later analysis, TCR association rates were found to vary across HLA loci, with the most associated TCRs seen for DRB1 alleles and the fewest for HLA-C alleles. A cluster of highly shared sequence variants was judged likely to be a technical artifact of the sequencing pipeline. Broadly in line with IMGT annotations, most TCR beta V segments showed up in productive rearrangements about 90% or about 30% of the time in an earlier analysis of about 500 of the donors. The earlier analysis of almost 600 of the donors excluded about 16 rarely observed V segments, including chromosome 9 orphons, because counts were too low. In a later genetic analysis, fewer N-insertions in productive TCRs were reported among donors in an Asian-associated ancestry cluster than the approximately 630-donor mean. According to the authors, the approach could potentially be generalized to other disease states and immunological phenotypes.

The method behind the library was the immunoSEQ multiplex PCR assay. A mixture of 60 forward primers for TCR Vbeta segments and 13 reverse primers for TCR Jbeta segments was used in the multiplex PCR. A multiplex PCR assay on genomic DNA amplified the CDR3 region of rearranged TCR beta genes. On the Illumina HiSeq System, the amplified TCR beta libraries were sequenced as 87-base-pair reads. Concerning the study's data processing: Across the 670 or so repertoires, a later analysis counted approximately 83 million unique TCR beta chains, about 10 million of which were shared by at least two donors. Raw reads were error-corrected and collapsed into unique sequences with a nearest-neighbor algorithm that merged closely related sequences to remove PCR and sequencing errors. CDR3 sequences were aligned to IMGT reference sequences to assign V, D and J gene segments. For a sequence to be retained, at least a six-nucleotide match to both a V gene segment and a J gene segment was required. A rearrangement counted as productive if the CDR3 had no stop codons and remained in frame with V and J, and every other rearrangement counted as non-productive. CDR3 was defined by IMGT convention, running from the second conserved V-encoded cysteine to the conserved J-encoded phenylalanine. The earlier analysis of some 540 of the donors excluded any sequence lacking an unambiguous match to a single V gene segment. In an earlier analysis of some 590 of the donors, V segments were called functional above 56.7% productive rearrangements and were called segregating when the between-donor standard deviation exceeded 5%. A statistical classification framework was built for diagnosing cytomegalovirus status from the catalog of TCR beta chain sequences. In a later analysis, V and J genes were assigned by comparing TCR nucleotide sequences against IMGT/GENE-DB human TR gene sequences. The TCRdist pipeline was used in a later analysis to assign CDR3 sequences and most-parsimonious VDJ recombination scenarios. In a later analysis, every TCR beta chain was defined by the combination of its CDR3 amino acid sequence and its V-gene family, and reads without a unique V-gene family were dropped. In a later analysis, nearly 600 highly shared, low-generation-probability nucleotide sequences were removed to address suspected cross-contamination and a sequencing artifact. For each public chain, a later analysis derived a clonal expansion index from normalized ranks of inferred template counts within each repertoire. In a later analysis, generation probabilities were computed with a VDJ recombination model fitted to out-of-frame rearrangements, and the resulting probabilities were checked against IGoR. Hypergeometric tests were used in a later analysis to score TCR-TCR, TCR-HLA and TCR-CMV co-occurrence, with a repertoire-size bias correction applied to the TCR pairs. False discovery rates were estimated in a later analysis by permuting HLA or CMV assignments 20 times. In a later analysis, co-occurring TCRs were grouped using DBSCAN, with TCRdist sequence similarity added in when clustering inside HLA-allele-positive subsets. Repertoires with fewer than 30,000 or more than 120,000 public chains were left out of co-occurrence clustering, as were five repertoires with anomalous nucleotide sharing. TCRdb took over this immuneACCESS table, retaining in-frame rearrangements with V and J assigned. Such tables are incomplete; in checked studies, under half of the missing clones stem from an unresolved V gene, and the remainder is unexplained. D and trimming were read from the DNA, whereas the V and J calls and clone size are those reported in that table. The sample table lists over 100,000 clones, around 10% of them with a count of one. The ten most abundant clones make up about 5% of the sample.

This clone was seen a handful of times. What this receptor recognizes is not known. No quality values exist for individual bases; no much larger clone is one base distant. The cohort was made up of several hundred healthy bone marrow donors. At the time of sampling, every cohort member was nominally healthy, though immune exposures that went unrecorded were likely present. The donor tested CMV seropositive and was one of the 289 seropositive cohort members. A peripheral blood sample was collected from each donor, and TCR beta sequencing was performed on peripheral blood mononuclear cells. Genomic DNA extraction from the blood cell samples was performed with the Qiagen DNeasy Blood Extraction Kit. The sequence derives from a middle-aged man in good health and CMV-seropositive. The sample taken for sequencing was PBMCs.

The DNA is as follows: TGTGCCATCAGTGAGCCTATTGGGACAGGGGGCTTTAGAAGCGGGGAGCTGTTTTTT. Its translation reads: CAISEPIGTGGFRSGELFF. The chain is encoded by TRBV10-3 joined to TRBJ2-2; TRBD1 aligns with 12 central bases. The germline V gene supplies CDR1 ENHRY and CDR2 SYGVKD. Counted from cysteine to phenylalanine, this CDR3 has 19 amino acids. Solely the CDR3 DNA is kept, with 57 bases framed from the first base. After removal of 2 bases from V and 7 bases from J, the junction retains 14 bases not matched to a gene.